These T cell receptor beta chains were read from a single sample in a study of cytomegalovirus exposure and HLA in healthy donors. Some clones are missing from TCRdb's copy, which holds only in-frame ones; the method was immunoSEQ multiplex PCR. The sample lists about 190,000 clones; less than 85% were seen once. The specimen was PBMCs. The receptors were sampled from a man aged 30-40 years in good health and CMV-seropositive. The CDR3 runs from the conserved cysteine through the conserved F or W. A D gene is named only where the DNA matches it firmly. Not all rows give a size; the values are once, few, many and, for expanded clones, a class.

J gene | clone size | V gene | D gene | CDR3 DNA | CDR3 protein
TRBJ1-6 | - | TRBV2 | - | TGTGCCAGCAGTGACGACATACCCCTCCACTTT | CASSDDIPLHF
TRBJ2-1 | once | TRBV28 | TRBD1 | TGTGCCAGCAGTGGAGGGACAGGGAGTAGGAACAATGAGCAGTTCTTC | CASSGGTGSRNNEQFF
TRBJ2-7 | - | TRBV5-1 | - | TGCGCCAGCCGGGGAGGTTCCTACGAGCAGTACTTC | CASRGGSYEQYF
TRBJ2-7 | - | TRBV5-5 | - | TGTGCCAGCAGCTTAAACAACGAGCAGTACTTC | CASSLNNEQYF
TRBJ2-3 | - | TRBV4-3 | TRBD2 | TGCGCCAGCAGCCAAGGGACTAGCTGGGGCACAGATACGCAGTATTTT | CASSQGTSWGTDTQYF
TRBJ1-5 | - | TRBV19 | - | TGTGCCAGTAGTATAGTTCGGACAGCCTATAGCAATCAGCCCCAGCATTTT | CASSIVRTAYSNQPQHF
TRBJ2-1 | few | TRBV15 | - | TGTGCCACCAGCAGAGATGGGGCGGGGGAGCAGTTCTTC | CATSRDGAGEQFF
TRBJ1-2 | - | TRBV6-5 | - | TGTGCCAGCAGCCGAGGGAGCGATGGCTACACCTTC | CASSRGSDGYTF
TRBJ2-1 | - | TRBV13 | TRBD2 | TGTGCCAGCAGCGGTCGCGGGGGGGCCGCGGTAAATGAGCAGTTCTTC | CASSGRGGAAVNEQFF
TRBJ2-3 | medium-sized | TRBV7-3 | - | TGTGCCAGCAGCCCTAGGGGAGATACGCAGTATTTT | CASSPRGDTQYF
TRBJ1-2 | - | TRBV10-3 | - | TGTGCCTCCCATCCCCGCCGAAGCGTTTCAGCTAACTATGGCTACACCTTC | CASHPRRSVSANYGYTF
TRBJ2-2 | - | TRBV7-9 | TRBD2 | TGTGCCAGCAGCCATGGACTAGCGGAGGGGCCGAGGACCGGGGAGCTGTTTTTT | CASSHGLAEGPRTGELFF
TRBJ2-3 | - | TRBV7-3 | TRBD2 | TGTGCCAGCAGCTTAGCGGGGGGGGAGTATACGCAGTATTTT | CASSLAGGEYTQYF
TRBJ1-2 | - | TRBV28 | TRBD1 | TGTGCCAGCAGTTCCCGGGACAGGGCTCATAACTATGGCTACACCTTC | CASSSRDRAHNYGYTF
TRBJ1-1 | - | TRBV2 | - | TGTGCCAGCAGTGAGAATTTGACTCCGAACACTGAAGCTTTCTTT | CASSENLTPNTEAFF
TRBJ2-1 | - | TRBV4-1 | - | TGCGCCAGCAGCCAAGATCGTCGGGAGTTAAGCTCCTACAATGAGCAGTTCTTC | CASSQDRRELSSYNEQFF
TRBJ2-6 | - | TRBV7-6 | - | TGTGCCAGCAGCCTAGACAGGTCCGGGGCCAACGTCCTGACTTTC | CASSLDRSGANVLTF
TRBJ2-2 | - | TRBV4-1 | TRBD2 | TGCGCCAGCAGCCAAGAGGGGACTAGCGGGAGGAAGCTGTACACCGGGGAGCTGTTTTTT | CASSQEGTSGRKLYTGELFF